The next 3 T cell receptor beta chains were all read from a single sample in a study of T cell responses to AZD1222 COVID-19 vaccine. Sequencing used immunoSEQ multiplex PCR; TCRdb keeps in-frame clones, though not all of them. The data contain around 130,000 clones, just under 95% of them singletons. Sequenced here: peripheral blood, sampled on day 0 of AZD1222 vaccination. These receptors were taken from an adult in good health.

J is TRBJ2-3 and V is TRBV10-2; D remains unclear. Germline loops: CDR1 WSHSY, CDR2 SAAADI. Trimming left V 2 bases short and J 5 bases short, with 2 bases between. The CDR3 consists of 11 residues. The CDR3: CASSEGDTQYF. Written as DNA, the CDR3 is TGCGCCAGCAGTGAGGGAGATACGCAGTATTTT.

The CDR3 is CASSLWAPGLAGAVWDEQYF. Here the CDR3 DNA reads TGTGCCAGCAGTTTATGGGCCCCGGGACTAGCGGGAGCGGTTTGGGACGAGCAGTACTTC. The V gene is TRBV27, the J gene TRBJ2-7; 14 bases are shared with TRBD2. CDR1 MNHEY and CDR2 SMNVEV come from the germline V gene (reference sequence). The CDR3 has 20 residues. Trimming took 1 base from V and 5 from J; bases not matched to a gene: 16.

The chain joins TRBV5-1 to TRBJ1-1; D unclear. CDR1 and CDR2 from the germline V gene are SGHRS and YFSETQ. The CDR3 covers 13 residues. V lost 0 bases to trimming and J lost 6 bases, with 9 bases between them. The CDR3 region is CASSLDFKAEAFF. CDR3 coding DNA: TGCGCCAGCAGCTTGGACTTTAAGGCTGAAGCTTTCTTT.